This T cell receptor (beta chain) was sequenced during a study of blood T cells in healthy people across ages. Germline V gene lookup returns CDR1 KGHSH and CDR2 LQKENI. This CDR3 has 14 residues. Study-wide results and caveats: CMV status of donors was unknown, possibly confounding expanded clonotype changes. Unsorted PBMCs ruled out conclusive naive versus antigen-experienced comparison.

As to this clonotype: Its antigen remains unknown. A junction end diverges from the germline sequence, so it may reflect a read error.

The use of a sample-barcoded 5' primer and a J-beta primer mix characterized a second PCR of roughly 7 to 11 cycles. Every molecule of cDNA carried a tag from a template-switch adaptor with 12 random nucleotides. Per sample, CDR3-containing paired-end reads numbered at least 2.5 million. TCRdb passed the 5' RACE reads through MiXCR, listing each CDR3 protein once. The data show about 1,500,000 distinct CDR3 sequences, roughly 40% seen once. Sequenced: blood. The receptor was isolated from a young woman in good health. The chain is built from TRBV18 and TRBJ1-1; unclear D gene. In DNA form, the CDR3 reads TGTGCCAGCTCACCTTCCCCCGGGAACACTGAAACTTTCTTT. It codes for CASSPSPGNTETFF.